The 5 T cell receptor beta chains reported below all come from one sample, sequenced in a study of blood T cell repertoires in COVID-19 (dated by TCRdb to the early 2020s). Libraries were made using the immunoSEQ multiplex PCR assay. Here the immuneACCESS table is served through TCRdb, limited to in-frame sequences with V and J called. Missing clones are a known gap in these copies; in checked studies unresolved V genes cover under half, and the rest lacks a known reason. The sample contains some 160,000 clones, around four fifths of them found a single time. The ten largest clones take up less than 20% of the sample. The specimen was peripheral blood. All receptors derive from a woman aged 70-85 years who had recovered from COVID-19.

The chain carries TRBV7-3 and TRBJ2-3; possible D gene TRBD2, 5 bases. The CDR3 has 14 residues. Germline V gene data show CDR1 as SGHTA and CDR2 as FQGTGA. Trimming removed 5 bases at V and 4 bases at J, with 13 bases between. The CDR3 reads CASSGGFGADTQYF. The CDR3, as DNA: TGTGCCAGCAGCGGAGGTTTTGGGGCAGATACGCAGTATTTT. The full variable domain, completed using reference TRBV7-3 and TRBJ2-3, is GAGVSQTPSNKVTEKGKYVELRCDPISGHTALYWYRQSLGQGPEFLIYFQGTGAADDSGLPNDRFFAVRPEGSVSTLKIQRTERGDSAVYLCASSGGFGADTQYFGPGTRLTVL.

The chain has TRBV29-1 and TRBJ1-4; D call uncertain. Trimming pared 7 bases from V and 7 bases from J, leaving 13 bases between. From germline, CDR1 is SQVTM and CDR2 ANQGSEA. There are 12 residues in the CDR3. The CDR3 protein is CSAGSPPEKLFF. As DNA, the CDR3 is TGCAGCGCTGGGAGTCCCCCTGAAAAACTGTTTTTT.

The rearrangement joins TRBV5-1 to TRBJ2-2, with TRBD1 matching 7 bases. The V gene end was trimmed by 4 bases and the J gene end by 6 bases; junction bases not matched to a gene: 3. Germline CDR1 is SGHRS and CDR2 is YFSETQ. CDR3 length: 13 amino acids. As DNA, the CDR3 is TGCGCCAGCAGCCAACAGGGGCCCGGGGAGCTGTTTTTT. This sequence encodes CASSQQGPGELFF.

V gene TRBV7-2 combines with J gene TRBJ2-2; TRBD2 aligns across 12 bases. V lost 2 bases, J lost 3 bases, and 7 bases stayed unmatched. This CDR3 spans 18 amino acids. Per the germline V gene, CDR1 is SGHTA and CDR2 is FQGNSA. In DNA, the CDR3 is TGTGCCAGCAGCTTACGACTAGCGGGAGTTTCGTACACCGGGGAGCTGTTTTTT. Translated: CASSLRLAGVSYTGELFF.

The CDR3 sequence is CASSGPGRGQPQHF. The CDR3 bases are TGTGCCAGCAGCGGCCCAGGGAGGGGTCAGCCCCAGCATTTT. The rearrangement links TRBV2 to TRBJ1-5, with D maybe TRBD1 (5 bases). V lost 6 bases and J 6 bases, leaving 15 bases between the germline ends. Germline V gene data show CDR1 as SNHLY and CDR2 as FYNNEI. The CDR3 has 14 amino acids.